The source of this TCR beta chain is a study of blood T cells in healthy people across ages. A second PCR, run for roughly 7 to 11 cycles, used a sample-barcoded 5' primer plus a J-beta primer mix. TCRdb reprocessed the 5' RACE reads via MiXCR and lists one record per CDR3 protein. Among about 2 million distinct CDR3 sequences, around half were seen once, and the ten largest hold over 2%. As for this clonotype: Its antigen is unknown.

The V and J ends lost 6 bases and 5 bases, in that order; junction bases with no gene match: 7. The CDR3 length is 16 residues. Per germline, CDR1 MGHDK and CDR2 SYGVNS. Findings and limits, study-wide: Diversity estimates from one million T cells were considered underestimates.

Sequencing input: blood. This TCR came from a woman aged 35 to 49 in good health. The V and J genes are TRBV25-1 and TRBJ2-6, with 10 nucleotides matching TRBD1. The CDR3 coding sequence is TGTGCCAGCAGCGAGGGACAGGGGCATAGGGCCAACGTCCTGACTTTC. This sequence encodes CASSEGQGHRANVLTF.